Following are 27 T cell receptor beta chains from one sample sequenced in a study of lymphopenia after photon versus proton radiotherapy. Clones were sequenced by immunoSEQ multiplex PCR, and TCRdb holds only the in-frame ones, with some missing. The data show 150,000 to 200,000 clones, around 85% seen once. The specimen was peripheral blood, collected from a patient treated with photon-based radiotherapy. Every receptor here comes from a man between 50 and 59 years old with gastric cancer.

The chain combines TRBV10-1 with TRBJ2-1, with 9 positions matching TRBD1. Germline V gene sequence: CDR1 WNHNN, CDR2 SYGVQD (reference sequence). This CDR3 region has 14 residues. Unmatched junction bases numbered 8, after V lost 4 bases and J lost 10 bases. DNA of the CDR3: TGCGCCAGCAGTGCCGGACAGGGGAGTAGGGAGCAGTTCTTC. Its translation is CASSAGQGSREQFF.

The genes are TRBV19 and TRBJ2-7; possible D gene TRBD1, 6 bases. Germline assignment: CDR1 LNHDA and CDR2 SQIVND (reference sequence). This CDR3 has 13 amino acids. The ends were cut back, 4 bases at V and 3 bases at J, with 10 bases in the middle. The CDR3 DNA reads TGTGCCAGTAGTACAGGACAGAGCTACGAGCAGTACTTC. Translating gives CASSTGQSYEQYF.

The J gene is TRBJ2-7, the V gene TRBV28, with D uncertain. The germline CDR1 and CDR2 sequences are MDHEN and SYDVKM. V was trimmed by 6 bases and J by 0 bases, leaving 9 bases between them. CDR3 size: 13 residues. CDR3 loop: CASSRLNSYEQYF. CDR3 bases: TGTGCCAGCAGCCGACTTAACTCCTACGAGCAGTACTTC.

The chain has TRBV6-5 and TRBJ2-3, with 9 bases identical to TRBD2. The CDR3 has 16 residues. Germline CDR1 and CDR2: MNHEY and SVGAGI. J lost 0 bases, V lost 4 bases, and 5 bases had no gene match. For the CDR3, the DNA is TGTGCCAGCAGTTTCGAACTAGCGGGTAGCACAGATACGCAGTATTTT. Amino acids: CASSFELAGSTDTQYF.

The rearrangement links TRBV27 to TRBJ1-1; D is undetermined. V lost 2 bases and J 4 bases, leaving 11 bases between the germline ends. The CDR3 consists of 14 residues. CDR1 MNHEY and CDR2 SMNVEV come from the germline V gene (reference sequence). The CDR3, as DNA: TGTGCCAGCAGTTTAGGTCGGATGGCCACTGAAGCTTTCTTT. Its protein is CASSLGRMATEAFF.

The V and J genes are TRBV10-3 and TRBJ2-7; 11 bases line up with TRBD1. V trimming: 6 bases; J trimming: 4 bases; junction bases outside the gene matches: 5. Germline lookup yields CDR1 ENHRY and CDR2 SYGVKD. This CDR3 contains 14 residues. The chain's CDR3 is CAIREDRGPYEQYF. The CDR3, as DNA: TGTGCCATCAGAGAGGACAGGGGGCCATACGAGCAGTACTTC.

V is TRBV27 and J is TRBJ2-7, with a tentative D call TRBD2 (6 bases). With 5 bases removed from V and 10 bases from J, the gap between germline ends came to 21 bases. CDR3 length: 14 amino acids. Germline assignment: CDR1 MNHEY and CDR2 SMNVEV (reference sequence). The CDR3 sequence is CASSPSIGTGEQYF. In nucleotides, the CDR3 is TGTGCCAGCAGTCCCTCTATAGGGACGGGAGAACAGTACTTC.

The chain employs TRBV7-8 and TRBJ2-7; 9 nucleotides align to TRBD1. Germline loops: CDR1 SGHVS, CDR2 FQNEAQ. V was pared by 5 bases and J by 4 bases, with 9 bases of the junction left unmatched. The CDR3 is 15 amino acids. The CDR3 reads CASSPRRDRVYEQYF. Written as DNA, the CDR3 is TGTGCCAGCAGCCCGAGAAGGGACAGGGTTTACGAGCAGTACTTC.

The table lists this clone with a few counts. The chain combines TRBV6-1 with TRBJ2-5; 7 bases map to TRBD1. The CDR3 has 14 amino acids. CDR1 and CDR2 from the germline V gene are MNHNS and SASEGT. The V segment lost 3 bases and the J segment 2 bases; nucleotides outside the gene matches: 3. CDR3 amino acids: CASSDRGWQETQYF. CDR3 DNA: TGTGCCAGCAGTGACAGGGGGTGGCAAGAGACCCAGTACTTC.

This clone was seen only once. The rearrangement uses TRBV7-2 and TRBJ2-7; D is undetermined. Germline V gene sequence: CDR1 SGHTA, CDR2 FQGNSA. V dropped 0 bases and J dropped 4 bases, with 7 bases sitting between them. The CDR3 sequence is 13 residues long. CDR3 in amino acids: CASSLAYLYEQYF. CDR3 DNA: TGTGCCAGCAGCTTAGCCTACCTGTACGAGCAGTACTTC.

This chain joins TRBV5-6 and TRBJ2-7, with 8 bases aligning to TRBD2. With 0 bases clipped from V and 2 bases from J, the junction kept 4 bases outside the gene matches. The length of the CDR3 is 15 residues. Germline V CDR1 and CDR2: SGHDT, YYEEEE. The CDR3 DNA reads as TGTGCCAGCAGCTTGGTCGGGAGGGCCCCCTACGAGCAGTACTTC. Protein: CASSLVGRAPYEQYF. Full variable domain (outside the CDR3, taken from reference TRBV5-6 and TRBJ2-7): DAGVTQSPTHLIKTRGQQVTLRCSPKSGHDTVSWYQQALGQGPQFIFQYYEEEERQRGNFPDRFSGHQFPNYSSELNVNALLLGDSALYLCASSLVGRAPYEQYFGPGTRLTVT.

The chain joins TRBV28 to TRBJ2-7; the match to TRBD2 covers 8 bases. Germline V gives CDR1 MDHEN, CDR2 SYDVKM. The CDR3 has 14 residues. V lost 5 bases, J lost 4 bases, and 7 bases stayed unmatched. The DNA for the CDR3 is TGTGCCAGCAGTCTCATAGCGGGACGGTACGAGCAGTACTTC. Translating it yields CASSLIAGRYEQYF. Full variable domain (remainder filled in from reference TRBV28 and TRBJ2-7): DVKVTQSSRYLVKRTGEKVFLECVQDMDHENMFWYRQDPGLGLRLIYFSYDVKMKEKGDIPEGYSVSREKKERFSLILESASTNQTSMYLCASSLIAGRYEQYFGPGTRLTVT.

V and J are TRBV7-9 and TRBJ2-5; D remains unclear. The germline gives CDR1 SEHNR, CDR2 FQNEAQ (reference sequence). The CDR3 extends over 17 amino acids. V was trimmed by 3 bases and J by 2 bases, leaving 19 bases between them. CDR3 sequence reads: CASSFSGAAHLQETQYF. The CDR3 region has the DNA TGTGCCAGCAGCTTCTCAGGTGCCGCCCACTTACAAGAGACCCAGTACTTC.

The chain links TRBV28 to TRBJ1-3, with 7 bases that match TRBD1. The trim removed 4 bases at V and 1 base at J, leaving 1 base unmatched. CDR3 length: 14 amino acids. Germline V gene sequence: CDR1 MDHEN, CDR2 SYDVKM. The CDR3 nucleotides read TGTGCCAGCAGTTCGACAGGGTCTGGAAACACCATATATTTT. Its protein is CASSSTGSGNTIYF.

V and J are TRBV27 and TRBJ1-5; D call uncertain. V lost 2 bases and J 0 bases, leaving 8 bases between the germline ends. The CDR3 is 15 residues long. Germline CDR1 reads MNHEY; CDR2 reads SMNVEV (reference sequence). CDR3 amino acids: CASSLNSYSNQPQHF. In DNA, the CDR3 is TGTGCCAGCAGTTTAAACAGTTATAGCAATCAGCCCCAGCATTTT.

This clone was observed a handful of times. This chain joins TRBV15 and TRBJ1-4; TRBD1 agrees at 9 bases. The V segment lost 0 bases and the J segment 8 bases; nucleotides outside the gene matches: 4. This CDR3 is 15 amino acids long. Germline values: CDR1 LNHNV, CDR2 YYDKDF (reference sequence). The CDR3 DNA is TGTGCCACCAGCAGAGAGGGACAGGGAAGCGAAAAACTGTTTTTT. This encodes CATSREGQGSEKLFF.

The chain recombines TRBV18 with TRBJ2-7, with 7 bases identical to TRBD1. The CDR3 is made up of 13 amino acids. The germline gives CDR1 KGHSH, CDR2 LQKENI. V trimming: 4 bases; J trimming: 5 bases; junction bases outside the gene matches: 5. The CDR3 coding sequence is TGTGCCAGCTCACGACAGGGCTACGACGAGCAGTACTTC. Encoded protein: CASSRQGYDEQYF.

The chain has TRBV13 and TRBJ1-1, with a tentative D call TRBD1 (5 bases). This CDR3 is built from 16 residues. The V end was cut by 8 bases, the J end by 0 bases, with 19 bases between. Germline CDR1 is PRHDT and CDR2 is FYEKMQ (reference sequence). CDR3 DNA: TGTGCCAGCTTTTTAAGGGGCACGACTATGAACACTGAAGCTTTCTTT. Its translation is CASFLRGTTMNTEAFF.

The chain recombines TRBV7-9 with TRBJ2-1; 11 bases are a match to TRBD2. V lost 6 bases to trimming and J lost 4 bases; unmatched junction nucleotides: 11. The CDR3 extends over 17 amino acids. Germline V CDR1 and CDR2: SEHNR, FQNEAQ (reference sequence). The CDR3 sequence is CASRPGPGTSGYNEQFF. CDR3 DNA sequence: TGTGCCAGCAGGCCGGGGCCTGGGACTAGCGGATACAATGAGCAGTTCTTC.

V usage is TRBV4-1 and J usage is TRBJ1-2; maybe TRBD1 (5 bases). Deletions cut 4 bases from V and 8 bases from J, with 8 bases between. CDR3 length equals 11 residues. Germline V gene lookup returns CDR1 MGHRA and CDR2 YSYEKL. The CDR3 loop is CASSRGGGYTF. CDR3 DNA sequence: TGCGCCAGCAGCCGGGGGGGAGGCTACACCTTC.

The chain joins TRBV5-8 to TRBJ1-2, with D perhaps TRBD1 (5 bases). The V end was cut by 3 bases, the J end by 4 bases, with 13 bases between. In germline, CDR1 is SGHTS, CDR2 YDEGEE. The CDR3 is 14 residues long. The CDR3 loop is CASSSSRGSYGYTF. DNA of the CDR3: TGTGCCAGCAGCTCCTCCCGGGGGAGCTATGGCTACACCTTC.

CDR3 in amino acids: CASRPGGGYEQYF. The CDR3 coding sequence is TGCGCCAGCAGGCCCGGGGGCGGCTACGAGCAGTACTTC. The J gene is TRBJ2-7, the V gene TRBV5-1; D may be TRBD1 or TRBD2 (6 bases each). CDR3 length: 13 amino acids. Germline V gene sequence: CDR1 SGHRS, CDR2 YFSETQ. Trimming pared 5 bases from V and 3 bases from J, leaving 12 bases between. The full variable domain, completed using reference TRBV5-1 and TRBJ2-7, is KAGVTQTPRYLIKTRGQQVTLSCSPISGHRSVSWYQQTPGQGLQFLFEYFSETQRNKGNFPGRFSGRQFSNSRSEMNVSTLELGDSALYLCASRPGGGYEQYFGPGTRLTVT.

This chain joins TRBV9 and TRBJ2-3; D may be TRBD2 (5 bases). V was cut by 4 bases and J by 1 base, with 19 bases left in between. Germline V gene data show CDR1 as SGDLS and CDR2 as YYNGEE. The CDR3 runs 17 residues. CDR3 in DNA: TGTGCCAGCAGCTCCGATCATAGAGGACTGGGCACAGATACGCAGTATTTT. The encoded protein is CASSSDHRGLGTDTQYF.

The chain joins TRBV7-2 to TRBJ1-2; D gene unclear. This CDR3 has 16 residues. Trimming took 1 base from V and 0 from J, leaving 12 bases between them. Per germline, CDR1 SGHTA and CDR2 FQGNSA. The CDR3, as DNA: TGTGCCAGCAGCTTAGATGGGAGATATCCTAACTATGGCTACACCTTC. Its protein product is CASSLDGRYPNYGYTF.

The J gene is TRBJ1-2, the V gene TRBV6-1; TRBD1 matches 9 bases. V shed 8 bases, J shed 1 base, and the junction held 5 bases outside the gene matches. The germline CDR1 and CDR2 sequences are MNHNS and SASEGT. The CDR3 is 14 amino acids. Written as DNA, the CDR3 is TGTGCCAGCGGACCGGGACAGGGTAACTATGGCTACACCTTC. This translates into CASGPGQGNYGYTF.

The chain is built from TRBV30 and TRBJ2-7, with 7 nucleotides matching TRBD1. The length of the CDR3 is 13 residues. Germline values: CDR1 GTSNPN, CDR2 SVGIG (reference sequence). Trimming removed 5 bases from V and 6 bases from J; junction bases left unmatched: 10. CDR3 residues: CAWSRQGLSEQYF. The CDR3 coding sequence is TGTGCCTGGTCCCGACAGGGTTTATCCGAGCAGTACTTC.

This chain's CDR3 is CASSEPARGRRDEQFF. The CDR3 DNA is TGTGCCAGTAGTGAACCAGCTCGGGGGCGAAGGGATGAGCAGTTCTTC. This chain links TRBV19 with TRBJ2-1; D may correspond to TRBD1 or TRBD2 (6 bases each). The ends were cut back, 5 bases at V and 8 bases at J, with 22 bases in the middle. Germline V CDR1 and CDR2: LNHDA, SQIVND (reference sequence). This CDR3 contains 16 residues.